This T cell receptor beta chain derives from a study of beta chain features in type 1 diabetes listed by TCRdb under 2018. A note on the overall study: Mean age, gender distribution, total cell number and subset yield did not differ between patients and healthy donors. Across all samples, 107,917,701 sorted cells were examined, and cell number per subset correlated strongly with RNA yield. The study compared the TCRB repertoires of sorted circulating CD4+ T cell subsets in recently diagnosed type 1 diabetes patients with those in matched healthy donors. Naive and central memory subsets were obtained from all 30 or so donors, but regulatory and stem cell-like memory subsets were isolated from only 8 patients and roughly 8 healthy donors. Summary of the overall study and its limitations: Naive, central memory and regulatory TCRB repertoires appeared to be more similar among patients than among healthy donors. Only small numbers of individuals were included in the HLA sub-analyses, which left unresolved whether HLA type had any influence on TCRB rearrangement. Type 1 diabetes patients showed a moderate but significant shortening of TCRB CDR3 length in all four CD4+ subsets. At VDJ recombination sites, type 1 diabetes patients had fewer insertions and more deleted nucleotides, which implies abnormalities in thymic rearrangement. PCR may preferentially amplify shorter templates, but because patient and control samples were amplified and corrected together, any resulting skew would affect both groups equally. Sequencing cDNA rather than genomic DNA could over-represent highly expressing activated cells, although activation and CD3 levels did not differ between groups.

The High Capacity cDNA Reverse Transcription Kit was used to reverse transcribe all of the isolated RNA, meaning that expressed TCRB transcripts were what got sequenced. Naive, central memory and regulatory T cell samples underwent deep immunoSEQ sequencing, averaging roughly 3.4 million total reads per sample. Sorted cells were lysed in RLT buffer, and RNA was extracted using DNase-treated RNeasy Micro or Mini kits according to cell number. To prevent cross-contamination, every cell subset was processed on its own, while patient and healthy donor samples were processed together. The immunoSEQ multiplex PCR was used to amplify TCRB sequences from cDNA, generating 87-bp fragments that spanned the CDR3 region. Sequencing of the amplicons was performed on the Illumina HiSeq platform. The paper's data handling went like this. Synthetic template baselines were used to correct PCR bias computationally, reads within Hamming distance 2 were collapsed together, and singletons that could not be merged were discarded. By aligning reads against IMGT, V, D and J genes, CDR3 length, and insertions or deletions at six rearrangement sites were assigned. Within each subset, clonotype counts were normalized to sorted cell number, and only after that were true diversity and Gini coefficients computed with the tcR R package. Repertoire sharing was quantified using the overlap coefficient calculated on TCRB nucleotide sequences. Out-of-frame TCRB sequences from naive cells were analyzed to stand in for the pre-selection repertoire. What TCRdb holds here is the immuneACCESS table cut down to in-frame rearrangements. Part of the clones is not present; checked against another copy, under half of the missing clones reflect an unresolved V gene, and the others are unexplained. V and J calls and clone size are given by that table; D and trimming were obtained from the DNA. This sample lists over 700,000 clones; roughly 17% were detected once. 0.023% of the sample is in the top ten clones.

Comments on this clone: The antigen it recognizes is unknown. No much larger clone is present one base from it, and per-base qualities are unavailable.

A single peripheral blood draw of 95 to 150 mL on average was collected from each donor into heparinised tubes. Using a panel that included CD45RO, CCR7, CD25, CD127, CD95 and CD27, naive, central memory, regulatory and stem cell-like memory CD4+ T cells were sorted on a BD FACSAria II. A purity above 95% was achieved for all sorted populations. PBMCs were isolated right away by Lymphoprep density gradient centrifugation and were stained directly, without culture. To minimize batch effects, samples were stained and sorted in pairs, one healthy donor with one patient per experiment. The receptor comes from a woman between 18 and 29 years old in good health. The sequencing sample was made of naive CD4+ T cells from blood. Per the publication, the cell subset or site label means: true naive CD4+ T cells.

The DNA sequence follows: TGTGCCAGCAGCCGAAGCACAGATACGCAGTATTTT. Its protein reads: CASSRSTDTQYF. Here the chain combines TRBV7-8 and TRBJ2-3, with the D gene call left open. Inclusive of the bounding cysteine and phenylalanine, the CDR3 is 12 residues long. Only the CDR3 DNA is retained, 36 bases long and in frame from the first base. Trimming costs V 5 bases and J 0 bases, and their ends lie 3 bases apart. CDR1 and CDR2 are read off the germline V gene as SGHVS and FQNEAQ.